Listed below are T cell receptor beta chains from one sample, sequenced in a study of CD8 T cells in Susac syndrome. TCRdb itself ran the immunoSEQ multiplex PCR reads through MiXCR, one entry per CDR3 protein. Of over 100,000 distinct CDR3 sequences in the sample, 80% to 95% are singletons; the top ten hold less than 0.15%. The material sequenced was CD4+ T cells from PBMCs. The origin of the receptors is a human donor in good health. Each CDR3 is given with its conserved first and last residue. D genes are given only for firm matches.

cdr3_nt: TGTGCCAGCAGTGAATTTACAGGGGGCTACAATGAGCAGTTCTTC
cdr3_aa: CASSEFTGGYNEQFF
d_call: TRBD1
v_call: TRBV25-1
cdr3_length: 15
j_call: TRBJ2-1

cdr3_nt: TGTGCTAGCAGCTTAGAGCCCCACTACGAGCAGTACTTC
cdr3_aa: CASSLEPHYEQYF
d_call: -
v_call: TRBV7-7
cdr3_length: 13
j_call: TRBJ2-7

cdr3_nt: TGTGCCAGCAGTTTATTGGGTCGCACCGAGCAGTACTTC
cdr3_aa: CASSLLGRTEQYF
d_call: -
v_call: TRBV28
cdr3_length: 13
j_call: TRBJ2-7

cdr3_nt: TGTGCCAGCAGTCAACAGGGGGACTATGGCTACACCTTC
cdr3_aa: CASSQQGDYGYTF
d_call: TRBD1
v_call: TRBV28
cdr3_length: 13
j_call: TRBJ1-2

cdr3_nt: TGTGCCAGCAGCGCAACCGGACAGGGGGCGGTCAATGAGCAGTTCTTC
cdr3_aa: CASSATGQGAVNEQFF
d_call: TRBD1
v_call: TRBV13
cdr3_length: 16
j_call: TRBJ2-1

cdr3_nt: TGCAGTGCTAGAGATATGGCAGGGACTTGGCAGCCCCAGCATTTT
cdr3_aa: CSARDMAGTWQPQHF
d_call: -
v_call: TRBV20-1
cdr3_length: 15
j_call: TRBJ1-5

cdr3_nt: TGTGCCAGTAGCTACGGAGATACGCAGTATTTT
cdr3_aa: CASSYGDTQYF
d_call: -
v_call: TRBV25-1
cdr3_length: 11
j_call: TRBJ2-3

cdr3_nt: TGTGCCAGCAGTTACCATGCGGGACAGGGAGACCACCTCCCAAATTCACCCCTCCACTTT
cdr3_aa: CASSYHAGQGDHLPNSPLHF
d_call: TRBD1
v_call: TRBV6-5
cdr3_length: 20
j_call: TRBJ1-6

cdr3_nt: TGCAGCGTTTTAGGGTTAGGAACTGAAGCTTTCTTT
cdr3_aa: CSVLGLGTEAFF
d_call: -
v_call: TRBV29-1
cdr3_length: 12
j_call: TRBJ1-1

cdr3_nt: TGTGCCAGCTGTCAGGACAGGGACAACTATGGCTACACCTTC
cdr3_aa: CASCQDRDNYGYTF
d_call: TRBD1
v_call: TRBV2
cdr3_length: 14
j_call: TRBJ1-2

cdr3_nt: TGTGCCAGCAGCTTAGTTCTAGAAGAGCAGTACTTC
cdr3_aa: CASSLVLEEQYF
d_call: -
v_call: TRBV7-9
cdr3_length: 12
j_call: TRBJ2-7

cdr3_nt: TGTGCCAGCAGCCAACTGACCATTCAGTACTTC
cdr3_aa: CASSQLTIQYF
d_call: -
v_call: TRBV14
cdr3_length: 11
j_call: TRBJ2-4

cdr3_nt: TGTGCCAGCAGCTTACTTCCCGGGACAGGGGGATTGAACACTGAAGCTTTCTTT
cdr3_aa: CASSLLPGTGGLNTEAFF
d_call: TRBD1
v_call: TRBV7-3
cdr3_length: 18
j_call: TRBJ1-1

cdr3_nt: TGTGCCATCAGTGACCGCGGGGCACCCCTCCACTTT
cdr3_aa: CAISDRGAPLHF
d_call: -
v_call: TRBV10-3
cdr3_length: 12
j_call: TRBJ1-6